Listed here are 10 T cell receptor beta chains from one sample, sequenced in a study of blood T cells in healthy people across ages. A J-beta primer mix and a sample-barcoded 5' primer were used in a second PCR of about 6 to 12 cycles. Each CDR3 protein is one row after TCRdb ran MiXCR on the 5' RACE reads. The table has 1.5 million to 2 million distinct CDR3 sequences, under 30% seen once; the top ten hold roughly 8%. Material for sequencing was blood. Receptor source: a woman aged 25-40 years in good health.

The rearrangement uses TRBV12-3 or TRBV12-4 and TRBJ2-1, with TRBD1 matching 8 bases. The J call could be wrong; TRBJ2-7 is a better fit for the DNA end. The CDR3 is 15 residues long. Here the CDR3 DNA reads TGTGCCAGCAGTGTCGGACAGGGAGTACCTCATGAGCAGTACTTC. Its translation: CASSVGQGVPHEQYF.

This clonotype was counted only a few times. The V and J genes are TRBV7-2 and TRBJ1-1, with D unclear. Germline CDR1 and CDR2: SGHTA and FQGNSA. There are 14 residues in the CDR3. Trimming shortened V by 0 bases and J by 1 base, and 6 bases separated the two germline ends. The CDR3 spells CASSLAKSNTEAFF. The CDR3 nucleotides are TGTGCCAGCAGCTTAGCGAAGTCGAACACTGAAGCTTTCTTT.

This clonotype was recorded a few times. J is TRBJ2-4 and V is TRBV7-2; TRBD2 agrees at 8 bases. Germline V CDR1 and CDR2: SGHTA, FQGNSA. V shed 3 bases, J shed 8 bases, and the junction held 6 bases outside the gene matches. This CDR3 contains 14 residues. The CDR3 protein is CASSLGLEGYIQYF. The CDR3 nucleotides are TGTGCCAGCAGCTTGGGACTAGAGGGATACATTCAGTACTTC.

The chain couples TRBV9 to TRBJ2-1; 14 nucleotides line up with TRBD2. This CDR3 comprises 15 residues. The ends lost 4 bases at V and 12 bases at J; junction bases unmatched: 9. Germline V gene lookup returns CDR1 SGDLS and CDR2 YYNGEE. The CDR3: CASSTDPGLAGAQFF. For the CDR3, the DNA is TGTGCCAGCAGCACCGACCCGGGACTAGCGGGAGCGCAGTTCTTC.

Ten or more counts support this clonotype. The chain recombines TRBV20-1 with TRBJ1-5, with 8 bases aligning to TRBD1. Germline assignment: CDR1 DFQATT and CDR2 SNEGSKA (reference sequence). There are 14 residues in the CDR3. Losses at the gene ends were 5 bases for V and 7 bases for J; bases not matched to a gene: 10. The CDR3 coding sequence is TGCAGTGCTCTCTCCGGACAGGGCGACCAGCCCCAGCATTTT. Translating gives CSALSGQGDQPQHF.

The rearrangement uses TRBV6-1 and TRBJ1-6; D uncertain. The CDR3 runs 14 residues. V lost 0 bases and J lost 9, with 9 bases in between. The germline V gene encodes CDR1 MNHNS and CDR2 SASEGT. CDR3 nucleotides: TGTGCCAGCAGTGAAGCTGTAGGCCGTTCACCCCTCCACTTT. It codes for CASSEAVGRSPLHF.

This clonotype was detected many times. The chain employs TRBV29-1 and TRBJ2-7, with unresolved D. Germline V gene lookup returns CDR1 SQVTM and CDR2 ANQGSEA. V lost 4 bases and J lost 3, with 7 bases in between. The CDR3 totals 11 residues. The CDR3 DNA sequence: TGCAGCGTTGTACTTGGCTACGAGCAGTACTTC. As protein: CSVVLGYEQYF.

This chain uses TRBV29-1 with TRBJ2-1, with TRBD1 identical over 8 bases. Germline assignment: CDR1 SQVTM and CDR2 ANQGSEA. The CDR3 totals 14 residues. Trimming took 5 bases from V and 3 from J; bases not matched to a gene: 6. The CDR3 here is CSVHNRGVYNEQFF. Here the CDR3 DNA reads TGCAGCGTTCACAACAGGGGGGTCTACAATGAGCAGTTCTTC.

This clonotype was seen more than once but under ten times. V is TRBV7-2 and J is TRBJ2-3; D is unclear. V was cut by 5 bases and J by 4 bases, with 13 bases left in between. CDR1 is SGHTA and CDR2 is FQGNSA in the germline V gene. This CDR3 has 14 amino acids. In DNA, the CDR3 is TGTGCCAGCAGCCAGGCCCCGAGCGCAGATACGCAGTATTTT. Its protein is CASSQAPSADTQYF. Complete variable domain (other parts from reference TRBV7-2 and TRBJ2-3): GAGVSQSPSNKVTEKGKDVELRCDPISGHTALYWYRQSLGQGLEFLIYFQGNSAPDKSGLPSDRFSAERTGGSVSTLTIQRTQQEDSAVYLCASSQAPSADTQYFGPGTRLTVL.

The chain joins TRBV6-5 to TRBJ2-2; no definite D call. This CDR3 has 13 amino acids. Trimming took 7 bases from V and 4 from J, leaving 10 bases between them. CDR1 MNHEY and CDR2 SVGAGI come from the germline V gene. The CDR3 sequence is CASTIITTGELFF. Written as DNA, the CDR3 is TGTGCCAGCACTATCATCACCACCGGGGAGCTGTTTTTT.